The rows below give T cell receptor beta chains drawn from one sample of a study of blood T cell repertoires in COVID-19. Measured with immunoSEQ multiplex PCR; TCRdb has only the in-frame clones, and not every one. The data show more than 35,000 clones, more than 65% seen once. The sample taken for sequencing was peripheral blood. The receptors originated from a man between 65 and 79 years old with acute or convalescent COVID-19. The CDR3 runs from the conserved cysteine through the conserved F or W. A D gene is named only where the DNA matches it firmly.

TRBJ2-3,TRBD1,TRBV5-1,CASSQGQGLTDTQYF,TGCGCCAGCAGCCAAGGACAGGGACTCACAGATACGCAGTATTTT
TRBJ2-1,TRBD2,TRBV18,CASSLTSGLAGSNEQFF,TGTGCCAGCTCTCTCACCTCGGGACTAGCGGGAAGCAATGAGCAGTTCTTC
TRBJ1-4,-,TRBV5-1,CASSQQEGNREKLFF,TGCGCCAGCAGTCAACAGGAGGGTAATCGGGAAAAACTGTTTTTT
TRBJ2-7,-,TRBV13,CASSLGRGTYEQYF,TGTGCCAGCAGCTTAGGCCGAGGTACCTACGAGCAGTACTTC
TRBJ2-3,-,TRBV5-1,CASSLGASGTDTQYF,TGCGCCAGCAGCTTAGGAGCTTCGGGGACAGATACGCAGTATTTT
TRBJ1-1,-,TRBV10-3,CAIRTGDTEAFF,TGTGCCATCAGGACGGGGGACACTGAAGCTTTCTTT
TRBJ1-4,TRBD1,TRBV13,CASSAKGDREDEKLFF,TGTGCCAGCAGCGCGAAGGGGGACAGGGAGGACGAAAAACTGTTTTTT
TRBJ1-1,TRBD1,TRBV5-4,CASSHPRTGLEGAFF,TGTGCCAGCAGCCACCCCCGGACAGGCCTCGAGGGGGCTTTCTTT
TRBJ2-1,-,TRBV7-6,CASRLDSSSYNEQFF,TGTGCCAGCAGGCTGGACTCCAGCTCCTACAATGAGCAGTTCTTC
TRBJ2-4,TRBD2,TRBV4-2,CASSQDTLAGVTTVHIQYF,TGTGCCAGCAGCCAAGATACCCTAGCGGGAGTCACAACCGTCCATATTCAGTACTTC